This is a list of T cell receptor beta chains from one sample in a study of post-analysis software for immune sequencing data. TCRdb recomputed calls from the PCR reads with MiXCR, one row per CDR3 protein. The sample holds 750,000 to 950,000 distinct CDR3 sequences, about 53% seen once. Sequenced material: blood. The receptor source for this set is a girl aged 5 to 17 with multiple sclerosis. The CDR3 runs from the conserved cysteine through the conserved F or W. The order of the fields is CDR3 length, D gene, V gene, clone size, J gene, CDR3 DNA, CDR3 protein. A D gene is named only where the DNA matches it firmly. Some rows mark clone size as missing; the rest say once, few, many or name a class of expanded clone.

CDR3 length: 14; D gene: TRBD1; V gene: TRBV20-1; clone size: .; J gene: TRBJ2-7; CDR3 DNA: TGCAGTGCTAGACCAACCGGGACAGGGGGCGAGCAGTACTTC; CDR3 protein: CSARPTGTGGEQYF
CDR3 length: 14; D gene: .; V gene: TRBV29-1; clone size: .; J gene: TRBJ1-1; CDR3 DNA: TGCAGCGTTGAATCCGACCCAGCCTACACTGAAGCTTTCTTT; CDR3 protein: CSVESDPAYTEAFF
CDR3 length: 12; D gene: TRBD1; V gene: TRBV7-8; clone size: .; J gene: TRBJ2-7; CDR3 DNA: TGTGCCAGCAGATCGACAGGGTTCGAGCAGTACTTC; CDR3 protein: CASRSTGFEQYF
CDR3 length: 13; D gene: .; V gene: TRBV29-1; clone size: .; J gene: TRBJ1-1; CDR3 DNA: TGCAGCGTCGCCAGGGTGTTGAGCACTGAAGCTTTCTTT; CDR3 protein: CSVARVLSTEAFF
CDR3 length: 15; D gene: .; V gene: TRBV7-2; clone size: .; J gene: TRBJ2-3; CDR3 DNA: TGTGCCAGCAGCTTAGTCTACAGCGACACAGATACGCAGTATTTT; CDR3 protein: CASSLVYSDTDTQYF
CDR3 length: 16; D gene: .; V gene: TRBV5-1; clone size: .; J gene: TRBJ2-1; CDR3 DNA: TGCGCCAGCAGCTTGGGTGTAGGGGTCGTTGATGATGAGCAGTTCTTC; CDR3 protein: CASSLGVGVVDDEQFF
CDR3 length: 13; D gene: .; V gene: TRBV29-1; clone size: .; J gene: TRBJ2-3; CDR3 DNA: TGCAGCGTTCGGGGGCATTACACAGATACGCAGTATTTT; CDR3 protein: CSVRGHYTDTQYF
CDR3 length: 17; D gene: .; V gene: TRBV14; clone size: .; J gene: TRBJ1-4; CDR3 DNA: TGTGCCAGCAGCCAAGATTCTTTTGGGTCTTGGGGTGAAAAACTGTTTTTT; CDR3 protein: CASSQDSFGSWGEKLFF
CDR3 length: 13; D gene: .; V gene: TRBV29-1; clone size: .; J gene: TRBJ1-5; CDR3 DNA: TGCAGCGCCGGAGCTGCCGGGGACCAGCCCCAGCATTTT; CDR3 protein: CSAGAAGDQPQHF
CDR3 length: 12; D gene: .; V gene: TRBV7-3; clone size: once; J gene: TRBJ2-3; CDR3 DNA: TGTGCCAGCAGCTTAAACTCAGATACGCAGTATTTT; CDR3 protein: CASSLNSDTQYF
CDR3 length: 14; D gene: .; V gene: TRBV7-9; clone size: .; J gene: TRBJ2-7; CDR3 DNA: TGTGCCAGCAGCTCGATCGGGACGGGCTACGAGCAGTACTTC; CDR3 protein: CASSSIGTGYEQYF
CDR3 length: 14; D gene: .; V gene: TRBV20-1; clone size: .; J gene: TRBJ2-3; CDR3 DNA: TGCAGTGCTAGATACTCTCCGACACTCGATACGCAGTATTTT; CDR3 protein: CSARYSPTLDTQYF
CDR3 length: 12; D gene: .; V gene: TRBV20-1; clone size: many; J gene: TRBJ2-7; CDR3 DNA: TGCAGTGCTCGAAGACTGGGCCACGAGCAGTACTTC; CDR3 protein: CSARRLGHEQYF
CDR3 length: 14; D gene: .; V gene: TRBV4-1; clone size: .; J gene: TRBJ1-4; CDR3 DNA: TGCGCCAGCAGCCAAGTGGGGACGTGGGAAAAACTGTTTTTT; CDR3 protein: CASSQVGTWEKLFF
CDR3 length: 16; D gene: TRBD2; V gene: TRBV9; clone size: .; J gene: TRBJ2-7; CDR3 DNA: TGTGCCAGCGGCGTAGGGTCTAGCGGGAGCGGGCACGAGCAGTACTTC; CDR3 protein: CASGVGSSGSGHEQYF
CDR3 length: 15; D gene: .; V gene: TRBV20-1; clone size: few; J gene: TRBJ2-3; CDR3 DNA: TGCAGTGCTAGGGGCCCCCGAGGAGGCACAGATACGCAGTATTTT; CDR3 protein: CSARGPRGGTDTQYF
CDR3 length: 16; D gene: TRBD1; V gene: TRBV6-6; clone size: .; J gene: TRBJ1-5; CDR3 DNA: TGTGCCAGCAGTTCGACGACAGGGGATAGCAATCAGCCCCAGCATTTT; CDR3 protein: CASSSTTGDSNQPQHF
CDR3 length: 12; D gene: .; V gene: TRBV11-2; clone size: .; J gene: TRBJ2-7; CDR3 DNA: TGTGCCAGCAGTTCGGGCCCGGCGGGGCAGTACTTC; CDR3 protein: CASSSGPAGQYF
CDR3 length: 13; D gene: TRBD2; V gene: TRBV20-1; clone size: few; J gene: TRBJ2-1; CDR3 DNA: TGCAGTGCTAGTAGCGGGATAGGGAATGAGCAGTTCTTC; CDR3 protein: CSASSGIGNEQFF
CDR3 length: 16; D gene: TRBD1; V gene: TRBV7-2; clone size: few; J gene: TRBJ2-2; CDR3 DNA: TGTGCCAGCAGGCCGCTGACAGGGCGGTACACCGGGGAGCTGTTTTTT; CDR3 protein: CASRPLTGRYTGELFF
CDR3 length: 15; D gene: .; V gene: TRBV27; clone size: .; J gene: TRBJ2-5; CDR3 DNA: TGTGCCAGCAGTTTACAAAACAGGGGGGGAGAGACCCAGTACTTC; CDR3 protein: CASSLQNRGGETQYF
CDR3 length: 14; D gene: .; V gene: TRBV5-1; clone size: .; J gene: TRBJ2-3; CDR3 DNA: TGCGCCAGCAGCTCAGACAGCCGCACAGATACGCAGTATTTT; CDR3 protein: CASSSDSRTDTQYF
CDR3 length: 13; D gene: .; V gene: TRBV20-1; clone size: .; J gene: TRBJ2-4; CDR3 DNA: TGCAGTGCTAGAGATTGGTTAGGACTCATTCAGTACTTC; CDR3 protein: CSARDWLGLIQYF
CDR3 length: 19; D gene: TRBD1; V gene: TRBV29-1; clone size: .; J gene: TRBJ1-4; CDR3 DNA: TGCAGCGTGTTGAACCGCCGGGACAGAATTGAGGGCGAGGAGGGTAAACTGTTTTTT; CDR3 protein: CSVLNRRDRIEGEEGKLFF
CDR3 length: 12; D gene: TRBD1; V gene: TRBV20-1; clone size: .; J gene: TRBJ2-7; CDR3 DNA: TGCAGTGCAAGGGACAGGACCTACGAGCAGTACTTC; CDR3 protein: CSARDRTYEQYF
CDR3 length: 14; D gene: .; V gene: TRBV12-3/TRBV12-4; clone size: .; J gene: TRBJ2-5; CDR3 DNA: TGTGCCAGCAGTCGGGACTCAAAACAAGAGACCCAGTACTTC; CDR3 protein: CASSRDSKQETQYF
CDR3 length: 14; D gene: .; V gene: TRBV12-3/TRBV12-4; clone size: .; J gene: TRBJ2-3; CDR3 DNA: TGTGCCAGCAGTCCCCGGGTTAGCACAGATGCGCAGTATTTT; CDR3 protein: CASSPRVSTDAQYF
CDR3 length: 16; D gene: TRBD1; V gene: TRBV6-2/TRBV6-3; clone size: .; J gene: TRBJ1-1; CDR3 DNA: TGTGCCAGCAGGGGAAGGACGACAGGGCGGAACACTGAAGCTTTCTTT; CDR3 protein: CASRGRTTGRNTEAFF
CDR3 length: 13; D gene: .; V gene: TRBV20-1; clone size: few; J gene: TRBJ1-2; CDR3 DNA: TGCAGTGCGCCTACCGGACCGAGCTATGGCTACACCTTC; CDR3 protein: CSAPTGPSYGYTF